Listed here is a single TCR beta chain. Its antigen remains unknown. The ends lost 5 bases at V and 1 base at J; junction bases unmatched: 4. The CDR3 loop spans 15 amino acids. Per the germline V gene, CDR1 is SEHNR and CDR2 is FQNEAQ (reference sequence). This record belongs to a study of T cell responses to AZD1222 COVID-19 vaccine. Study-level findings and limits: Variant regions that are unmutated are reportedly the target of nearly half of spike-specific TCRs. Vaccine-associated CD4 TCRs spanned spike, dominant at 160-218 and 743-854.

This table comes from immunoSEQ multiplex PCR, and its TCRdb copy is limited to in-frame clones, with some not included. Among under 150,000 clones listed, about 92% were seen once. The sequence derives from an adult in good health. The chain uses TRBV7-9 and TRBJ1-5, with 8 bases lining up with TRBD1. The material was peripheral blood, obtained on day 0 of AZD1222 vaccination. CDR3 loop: CASSTGQGSNQPQHF. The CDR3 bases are TGTGCCAGCAGCACCGGACAGGGAAGCAATCAGCCCCAGCATTTT.